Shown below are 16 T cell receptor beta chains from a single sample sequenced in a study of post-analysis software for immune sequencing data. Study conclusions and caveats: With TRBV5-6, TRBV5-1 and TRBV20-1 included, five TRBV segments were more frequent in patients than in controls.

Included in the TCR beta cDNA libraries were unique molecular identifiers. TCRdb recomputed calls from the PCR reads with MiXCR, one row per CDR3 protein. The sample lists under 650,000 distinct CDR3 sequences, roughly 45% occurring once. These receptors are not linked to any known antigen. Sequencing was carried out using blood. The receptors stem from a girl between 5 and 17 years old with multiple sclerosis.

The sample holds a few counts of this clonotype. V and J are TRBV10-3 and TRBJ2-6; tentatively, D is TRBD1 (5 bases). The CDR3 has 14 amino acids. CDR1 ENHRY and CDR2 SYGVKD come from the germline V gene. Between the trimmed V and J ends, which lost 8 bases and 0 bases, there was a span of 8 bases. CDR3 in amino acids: CAILDSSGANVLTF. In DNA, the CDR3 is TGTGCCATCTTAGACAGCTCTGGGGCCAACGTCCTGACTTTC.

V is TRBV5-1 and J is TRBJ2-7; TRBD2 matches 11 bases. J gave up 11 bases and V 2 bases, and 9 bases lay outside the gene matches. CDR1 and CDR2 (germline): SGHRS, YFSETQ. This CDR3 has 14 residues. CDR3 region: CASSLVTSGSQEYF. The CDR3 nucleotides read TGCGCCAGCAGCTTAGTAACTAGCGGGAGTCAGGAGTACTTC. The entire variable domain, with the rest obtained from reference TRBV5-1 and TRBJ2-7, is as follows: KAGVTQTPRYLIKTRGQQVTLSCSPISGHRSVSWYQQTPGQGLQFLFEYFSETQRNKGNFPGRFSGRQFSNSRSEMNVSTLELGDSALYLCASSLVTSGSQEYFGPGTRLTVT.

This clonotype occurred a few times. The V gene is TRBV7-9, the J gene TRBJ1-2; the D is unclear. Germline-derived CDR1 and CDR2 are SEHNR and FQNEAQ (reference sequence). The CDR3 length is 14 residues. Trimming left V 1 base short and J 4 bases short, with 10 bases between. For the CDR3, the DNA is TGTGCCAGCAGCTTAGGGGGTACACTCTATGGCTACACCTTC. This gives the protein CASSLGGTLYGYTF.

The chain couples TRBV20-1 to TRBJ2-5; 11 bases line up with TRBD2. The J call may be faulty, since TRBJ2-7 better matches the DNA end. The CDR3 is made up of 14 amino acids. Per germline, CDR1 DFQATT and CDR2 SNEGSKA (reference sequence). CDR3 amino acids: CSARKTSGAYEQYF. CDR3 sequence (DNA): TGCAGTGCTAGAAAGACTAGCGGGGCCTACGAGCAGTACTTC.

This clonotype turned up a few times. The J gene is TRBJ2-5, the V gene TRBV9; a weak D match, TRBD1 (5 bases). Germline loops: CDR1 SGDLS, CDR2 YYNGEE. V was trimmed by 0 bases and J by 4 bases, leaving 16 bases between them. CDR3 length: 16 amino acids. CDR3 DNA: TGTGCCAGCAGCGTAGGTCAAGGGGCCAGGCTAGAGACCCAGTACTTC. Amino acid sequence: CASSVGQGARLETQYF.

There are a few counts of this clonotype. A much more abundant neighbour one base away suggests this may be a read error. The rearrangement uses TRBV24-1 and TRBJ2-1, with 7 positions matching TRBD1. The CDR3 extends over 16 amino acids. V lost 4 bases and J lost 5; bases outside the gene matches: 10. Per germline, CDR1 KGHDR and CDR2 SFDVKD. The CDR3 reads CATSDSTGTGHNEQFF. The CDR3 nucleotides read TGTGCCACCAGTGACTCGACAGGGACCGGGCACAATGAGCAGTTCTTC.

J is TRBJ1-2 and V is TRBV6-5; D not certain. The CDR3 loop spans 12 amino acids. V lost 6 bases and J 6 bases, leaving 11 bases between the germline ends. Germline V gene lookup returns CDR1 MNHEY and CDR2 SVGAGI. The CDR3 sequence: CASSTVGDGYTF. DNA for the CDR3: TGTGCCAGCAGCACCGTTGGGGATGGCTACACCTTC.

CDR3 region: CASSLVSSLEKLFF. For the CDR3, the DNA is TGTGCCAGCAGCTTAGTTTCGTCGTTGGAAAAACTGTTTTTT. The rearrangement joins TRBV7-9 to TRBJ1-4; D not certain. From germline, CDR1 is SEHNR and CDR2 FQNEAQ (reference sequence). The CDR3 totals 14 residues. The V end lost 1 base, the J end lost 8 bases, and 11 bases lay between the germline ends.

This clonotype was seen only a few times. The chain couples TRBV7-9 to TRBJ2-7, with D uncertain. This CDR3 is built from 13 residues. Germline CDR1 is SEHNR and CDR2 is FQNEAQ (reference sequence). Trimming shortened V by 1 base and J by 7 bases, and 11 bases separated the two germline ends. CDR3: CASSLEAAGEQYF. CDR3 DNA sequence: TGTGCCAGCAGCTTAGAAGCCGCCGGGGAGCAGTACTTC.

The CDR3 sequence is CASSFSRDYEQYF. CDR3 in DNA: TGTGCCAGCAGTTTTTCCAGGGACTACGAGCAGTACTTC. The gene calls are TRBV12-3 or TRBV12-4 and TRBJ2-7; possible D gene TRBD1, 5 bases. V lost 3 bases and J lost 3, with 9 bases in between. The CDR3 extends over 13 amino acids.

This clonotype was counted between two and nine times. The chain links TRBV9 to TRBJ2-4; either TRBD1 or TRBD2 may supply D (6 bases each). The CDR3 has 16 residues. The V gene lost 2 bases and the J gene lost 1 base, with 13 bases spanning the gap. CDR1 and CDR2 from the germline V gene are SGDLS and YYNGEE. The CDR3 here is CASSVRGAGAKNIQYF. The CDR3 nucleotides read TGTGCCAGCAGCGTTAGGGGGGCTGGTGCCAAAAACATTCAGTACTTC.

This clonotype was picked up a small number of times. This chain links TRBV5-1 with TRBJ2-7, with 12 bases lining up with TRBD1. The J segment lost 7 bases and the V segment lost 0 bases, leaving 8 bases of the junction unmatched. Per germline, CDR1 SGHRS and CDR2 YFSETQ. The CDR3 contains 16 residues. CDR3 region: CASSLGGTGGAGEQYF. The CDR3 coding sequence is TGCGCCAGCAGCTTGGGTGGGACAGGGGGCGCGGGAGAGCAGTACTTC.

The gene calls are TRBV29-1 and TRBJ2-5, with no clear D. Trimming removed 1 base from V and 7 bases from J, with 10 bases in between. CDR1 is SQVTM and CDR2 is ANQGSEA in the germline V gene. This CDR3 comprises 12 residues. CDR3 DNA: TGCAGCGTTGAAGCAGATTCAAGGACCCAGTACTTC. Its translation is CSVEADSRTQYF.

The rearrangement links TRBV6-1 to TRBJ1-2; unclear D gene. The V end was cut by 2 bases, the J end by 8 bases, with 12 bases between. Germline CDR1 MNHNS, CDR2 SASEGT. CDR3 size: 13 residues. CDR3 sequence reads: CASSERAGRGYTF. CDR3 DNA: TGTGCCAGCAGTGAAAGGGCCGGAAGAGGCTACACCTTC.

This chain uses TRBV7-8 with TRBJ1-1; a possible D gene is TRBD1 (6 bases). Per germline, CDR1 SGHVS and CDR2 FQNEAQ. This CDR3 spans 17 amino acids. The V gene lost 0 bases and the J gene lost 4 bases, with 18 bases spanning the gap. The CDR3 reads CASSLAGSGRGITEAFF. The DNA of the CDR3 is TGTGCCAGCAGCTTAGCTGGATCAGGGAGGGGGATCACTGAAGCTTTCTTT.

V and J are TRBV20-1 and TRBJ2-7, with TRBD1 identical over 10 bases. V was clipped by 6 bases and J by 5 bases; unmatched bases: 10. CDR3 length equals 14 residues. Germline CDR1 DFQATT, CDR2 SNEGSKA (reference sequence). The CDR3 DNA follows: TGCAGTGCGCGCCCTGGACAGGGGGGCAACGAGCAGTACTTC. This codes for CSARPGQGGNEQYF.